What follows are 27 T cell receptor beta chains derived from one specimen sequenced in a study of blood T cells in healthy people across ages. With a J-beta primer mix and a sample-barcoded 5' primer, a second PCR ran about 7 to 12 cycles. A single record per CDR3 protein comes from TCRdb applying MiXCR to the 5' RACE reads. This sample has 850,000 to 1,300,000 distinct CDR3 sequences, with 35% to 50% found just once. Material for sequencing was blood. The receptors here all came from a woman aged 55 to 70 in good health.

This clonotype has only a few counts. This CDR3 is CASSLGTGQRQVPSYEQYF. In nucleotides, the CDR3 is TGTGCCAGCAGCTTAGGGACAGGGCAACGACAGGTACCTTCCTACGAGCAGTACTTC. The chain uses TRBV7-6 and TRBJ2-7; 8 bases match TRBD1. The CDR3 is 19 amino acids. After removal of 1 base from V and 1 base from J, the junction contained 15 bases not matched to a gene. Germline loops: CDR1 SGHVS, CDR2 FNYEAQ. The full variable domain, its missing parts supplied by reference TRBV7-6 and TRBJ2-7, is GAGVSQSPRYKVTKRGQDVALRCDPISGHVSLYWYRQALGQGPEFLTYFNYEAQQDKSGLPNDRFSAERPEGSISTLTIQRTEQRDSAMYRCASSLGTGQRQVPSYEQYFGPGTRLTVT.

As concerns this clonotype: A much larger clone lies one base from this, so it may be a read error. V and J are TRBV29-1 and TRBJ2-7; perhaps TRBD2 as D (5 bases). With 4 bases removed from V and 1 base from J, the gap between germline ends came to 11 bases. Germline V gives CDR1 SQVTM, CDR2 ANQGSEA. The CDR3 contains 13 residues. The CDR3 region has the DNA TGCAGCGTTGGGAAACGGGGTTCCTACGAGCAGTACTTC. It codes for CSVGKRGSYEQYF.

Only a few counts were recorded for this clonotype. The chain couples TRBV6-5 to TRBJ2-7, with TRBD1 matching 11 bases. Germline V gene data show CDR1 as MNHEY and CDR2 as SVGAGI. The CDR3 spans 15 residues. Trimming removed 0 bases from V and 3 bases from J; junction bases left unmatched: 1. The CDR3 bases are TGTGCCAGCAGTTACTCGGGACAGGGGGACTACGAGCAGTACTTC. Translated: CASSYSGQGDYEQYF.

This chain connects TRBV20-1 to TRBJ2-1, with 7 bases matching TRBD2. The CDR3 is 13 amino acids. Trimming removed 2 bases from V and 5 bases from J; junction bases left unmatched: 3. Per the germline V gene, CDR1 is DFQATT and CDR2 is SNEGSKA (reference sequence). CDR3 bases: TGCAGTGCTAGACCTAGCGGACACAATGAGCAGTTCTTC. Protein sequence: CSARPSGHNEQFF.

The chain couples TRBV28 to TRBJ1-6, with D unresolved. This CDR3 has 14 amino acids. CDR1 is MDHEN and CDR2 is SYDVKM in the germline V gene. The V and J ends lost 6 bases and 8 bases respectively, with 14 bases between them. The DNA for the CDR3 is TGTGCCAGCAGCCCGCCCCCCCGCGATTCACCCCTCCACTTT. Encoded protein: CASSPPPRDSPLHF.

CDR3 loop: CASSLIQGAKNVQYF. CDR3 DNA sequence: TGTGCCAGCAGTTTAATCCAGGGCGCCAAAAACGTTCAGTACTTC. The chain carries TRBV12-3 or TRBV12-4 and TRBJ2-5, with a possible D match to TRBD1 (5 bases). The V end was cut by 2 bases, the J end by 11 bases, with 21 bases between. CDR3 length: 15 amino acids.

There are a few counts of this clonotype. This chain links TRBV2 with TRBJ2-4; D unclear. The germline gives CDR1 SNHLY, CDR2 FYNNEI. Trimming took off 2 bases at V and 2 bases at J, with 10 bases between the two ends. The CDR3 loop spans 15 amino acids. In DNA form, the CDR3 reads TGTGCCAGCAGTGAACGGATGGGTCCCAAAAACATTCAGTACTTC. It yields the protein CASSERMGPKNIQYF.

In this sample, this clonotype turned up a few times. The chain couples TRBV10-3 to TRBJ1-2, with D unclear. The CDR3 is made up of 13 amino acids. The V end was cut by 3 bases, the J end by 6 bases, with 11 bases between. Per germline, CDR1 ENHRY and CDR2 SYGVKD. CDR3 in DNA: TGTGCCATCAGTGATTCGGCATTTCATGGCTACACCTTC. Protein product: CAISDSAFHGYTF.

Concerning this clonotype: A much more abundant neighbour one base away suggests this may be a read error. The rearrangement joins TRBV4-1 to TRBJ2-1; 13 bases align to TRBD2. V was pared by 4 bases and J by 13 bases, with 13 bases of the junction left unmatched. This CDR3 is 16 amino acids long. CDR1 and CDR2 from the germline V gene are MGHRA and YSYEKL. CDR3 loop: CASSPRTSGSLQTQFF. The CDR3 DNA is TGCGCCAGCAGCCCCCGGACTAGCGGGAGTTTGCAGACCCAGTTCTTC.

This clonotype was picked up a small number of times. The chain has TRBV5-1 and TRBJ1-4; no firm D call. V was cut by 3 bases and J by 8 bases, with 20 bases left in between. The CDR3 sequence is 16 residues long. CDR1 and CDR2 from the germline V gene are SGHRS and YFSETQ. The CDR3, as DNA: TGCGCCAGCAGCTCTGGGATTACCTCAACTCGGGAAAAACTGTTTTTT. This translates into CASSSGITSTREKLFF.

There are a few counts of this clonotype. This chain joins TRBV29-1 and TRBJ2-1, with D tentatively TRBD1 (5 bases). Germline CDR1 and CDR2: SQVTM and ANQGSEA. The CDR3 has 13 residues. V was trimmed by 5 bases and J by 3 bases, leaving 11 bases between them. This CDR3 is CSVPRAFYNEQFF. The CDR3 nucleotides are TGCAGCGTTCCCAGGGCATTCTACAATGAGCAGTTCTTC.

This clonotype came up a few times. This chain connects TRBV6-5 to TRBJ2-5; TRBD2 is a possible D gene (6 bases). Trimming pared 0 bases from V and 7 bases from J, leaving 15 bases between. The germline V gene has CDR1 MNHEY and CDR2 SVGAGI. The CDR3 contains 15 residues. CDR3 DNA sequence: TGTGCCAGCAGTTACTCGTTAGGGGACTCCTGGACCCAGTACTTC. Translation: CASSYSLGDSWTQYF.

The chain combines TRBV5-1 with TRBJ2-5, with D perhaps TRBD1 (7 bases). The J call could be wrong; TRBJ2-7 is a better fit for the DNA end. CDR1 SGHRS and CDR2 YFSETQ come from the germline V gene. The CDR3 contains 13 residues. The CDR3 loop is CASSRARGVEQYF. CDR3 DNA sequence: TGCGCCAGCAGCCGGGCCAGGGGGGTCGAGCAGTACTTC.

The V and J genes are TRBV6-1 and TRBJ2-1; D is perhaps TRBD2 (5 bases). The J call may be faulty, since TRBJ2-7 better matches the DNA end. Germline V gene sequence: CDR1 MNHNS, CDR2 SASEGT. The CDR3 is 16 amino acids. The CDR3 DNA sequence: TGTGCCAGCAGCGGCGGCGGGTCAGGCTCCTACAATGAGCAGTACTTC. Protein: CASSGGGSGSYNEQYF.

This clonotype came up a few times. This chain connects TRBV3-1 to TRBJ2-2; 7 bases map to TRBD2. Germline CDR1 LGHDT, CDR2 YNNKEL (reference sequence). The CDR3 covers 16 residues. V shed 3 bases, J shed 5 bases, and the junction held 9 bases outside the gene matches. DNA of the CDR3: TGTGCCAGCAGCCACCGCCGCGGGAGCGGTACCGGGGAGCTGTTTTTT. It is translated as CASSHRRGSGTGELFF.

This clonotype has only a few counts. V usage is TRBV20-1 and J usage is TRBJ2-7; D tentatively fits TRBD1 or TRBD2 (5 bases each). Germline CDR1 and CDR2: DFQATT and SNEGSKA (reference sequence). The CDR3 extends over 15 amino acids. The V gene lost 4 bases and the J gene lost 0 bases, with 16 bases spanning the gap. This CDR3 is CSANNPGPSSYEQYF. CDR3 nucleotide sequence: TGCAGTGCTAACAACCCGGGACCGAGCTCCTACGAGCAGTACTTC.

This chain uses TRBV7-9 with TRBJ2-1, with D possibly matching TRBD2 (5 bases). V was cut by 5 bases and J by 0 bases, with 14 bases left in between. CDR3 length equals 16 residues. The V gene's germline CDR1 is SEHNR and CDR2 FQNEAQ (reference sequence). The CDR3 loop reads CASSRGGPSSYNEQFF. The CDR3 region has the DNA TGTGCCAGCAGCCGGGGTGGACCAAGCTCCTACAATGAGCAGTTCTTC. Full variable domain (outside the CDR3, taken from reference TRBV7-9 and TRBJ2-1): DTGVSQNPRHKITKRGQNVTFRCDPISEHNRLYWYRQTLGQGPEFLTYFQNEAQLEKSRLLSDRFSAERPKGSFSTLEIQRTEQGDSAMYLCASSRGGPSSYNEQFFGPGTRLTVL.

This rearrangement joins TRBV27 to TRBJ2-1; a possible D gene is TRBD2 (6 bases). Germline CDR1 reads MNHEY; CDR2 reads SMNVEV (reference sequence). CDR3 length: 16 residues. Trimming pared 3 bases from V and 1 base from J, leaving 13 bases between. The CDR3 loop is CASSFVGGRSYNEQFF. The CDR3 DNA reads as TGTGCCAGCAGTTTTGTGGGAGGCCGATCCTACAATGAGCAGTTCTTC.

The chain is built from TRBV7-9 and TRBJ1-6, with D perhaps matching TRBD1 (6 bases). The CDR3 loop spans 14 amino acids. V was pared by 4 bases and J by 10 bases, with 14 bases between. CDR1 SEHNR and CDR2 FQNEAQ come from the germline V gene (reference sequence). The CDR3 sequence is CASSSSGAGSPLHF. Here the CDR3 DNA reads TGTGCCAGCAGCTCCTCAGGGGCCGGATCACCCCTCCACTTT.

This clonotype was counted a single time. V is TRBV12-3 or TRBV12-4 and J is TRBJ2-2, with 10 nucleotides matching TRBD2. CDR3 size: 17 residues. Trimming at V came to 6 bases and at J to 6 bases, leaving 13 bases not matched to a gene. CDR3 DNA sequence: TGTGCCAGCAGCCCCACGAGCGGGAGGGCCTCTCCCGGGGAGCTGTTTTTT. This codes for CASSPTSGRASPGELFF.

CDR3 residues: CASSQVSGGQETQYF. The CDR3 nucleotides read TGTGCCAGCAGCCAAGTTAGCGGAGGGCAAGAGACCCAGTACTTC. The chain joins TRBV4-2 to TRBJ2-5; D possibly corresponds to TRBD2 (6 bases). Germline V CDR1 and CDR2: LGHNA, YNFKEQ. The CDR3 totals 15 residues. The V end lost 1 base, the J end lost 2 bases, and 11 bases lay between the germline ends.

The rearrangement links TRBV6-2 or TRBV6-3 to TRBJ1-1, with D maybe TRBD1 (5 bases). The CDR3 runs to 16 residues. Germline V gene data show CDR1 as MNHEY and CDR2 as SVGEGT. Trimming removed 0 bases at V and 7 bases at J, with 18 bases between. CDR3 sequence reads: CASSYSRVVGLGEAFF. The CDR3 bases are TGTGCCAGCAGTTACTCGAGGGTCGTGGGGCTGGGTGAAGCTTTCTTT.

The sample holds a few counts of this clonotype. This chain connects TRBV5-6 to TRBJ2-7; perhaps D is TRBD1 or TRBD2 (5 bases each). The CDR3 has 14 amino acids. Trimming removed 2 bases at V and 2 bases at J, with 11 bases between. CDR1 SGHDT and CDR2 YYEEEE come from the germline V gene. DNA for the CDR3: TGTGCCAGCAGCTTCCGGGACGACACCTACGAGCAGTACTTC. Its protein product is CASSFRDDTYEQYF. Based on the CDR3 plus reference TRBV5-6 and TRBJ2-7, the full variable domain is DAGVTQSPTHLIKTRGQQVTLRCSPKSGHDTVSWYQQALGQGPQFIFQYYEEEERQRGNFPDRFSGHQFPNYSSELNVNALLLGDSALYLCASSFRDDTYEQYFGPGTRLTVT.

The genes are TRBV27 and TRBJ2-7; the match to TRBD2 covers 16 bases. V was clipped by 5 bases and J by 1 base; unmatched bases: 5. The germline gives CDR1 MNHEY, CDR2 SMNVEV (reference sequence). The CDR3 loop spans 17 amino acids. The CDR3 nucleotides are TGTGCCAGCAGTCGGGGACTAGCGGGAGGGTTTTCCTACGAGCAGTACTTC. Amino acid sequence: CASSRGLAGGFSYEQYF.

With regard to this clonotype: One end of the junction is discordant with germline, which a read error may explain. This CDR3 reads CAGSLQMGGYTF. CDR3 DNA: TGTGCCGGCAGCCTACAGATGGGAGGCTACACCTTC. The chain links TRBV7-2 to TRBJ1-2; no reliable D call. Germline V gene data show CDR1 as SGHTA and CDR2 as FQGNSA. The CDR3 is 12 amino acids.

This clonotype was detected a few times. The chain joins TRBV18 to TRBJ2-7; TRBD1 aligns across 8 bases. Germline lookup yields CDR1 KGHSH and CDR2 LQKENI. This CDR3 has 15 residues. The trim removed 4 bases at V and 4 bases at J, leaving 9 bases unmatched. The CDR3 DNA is TGTGCCAGCTCACTATCCTCGGGACAGGATTACGAGCAGTACTTC. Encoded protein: CASSLSSGQDYEQYF.

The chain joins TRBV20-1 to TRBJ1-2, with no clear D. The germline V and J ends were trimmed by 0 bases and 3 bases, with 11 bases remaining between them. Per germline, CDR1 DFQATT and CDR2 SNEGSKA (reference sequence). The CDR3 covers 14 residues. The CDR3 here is CSARDHSGDYGYTF. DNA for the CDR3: TGCAGTGCTAGAGATCACAGTGGGGACTATGGCTACACCTTC.